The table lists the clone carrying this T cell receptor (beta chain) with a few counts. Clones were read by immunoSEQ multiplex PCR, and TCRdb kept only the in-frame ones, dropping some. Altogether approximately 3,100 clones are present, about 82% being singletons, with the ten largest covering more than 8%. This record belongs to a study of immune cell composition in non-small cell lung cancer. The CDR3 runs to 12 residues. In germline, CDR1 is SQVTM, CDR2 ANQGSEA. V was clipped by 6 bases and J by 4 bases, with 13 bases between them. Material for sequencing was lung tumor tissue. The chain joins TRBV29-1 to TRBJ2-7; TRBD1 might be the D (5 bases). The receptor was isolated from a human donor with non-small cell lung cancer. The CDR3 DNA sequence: TGCAGCGTCCGGACAAGTAGGTACGAGCAGTACTTC. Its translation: CSVRTSRYEQYF.